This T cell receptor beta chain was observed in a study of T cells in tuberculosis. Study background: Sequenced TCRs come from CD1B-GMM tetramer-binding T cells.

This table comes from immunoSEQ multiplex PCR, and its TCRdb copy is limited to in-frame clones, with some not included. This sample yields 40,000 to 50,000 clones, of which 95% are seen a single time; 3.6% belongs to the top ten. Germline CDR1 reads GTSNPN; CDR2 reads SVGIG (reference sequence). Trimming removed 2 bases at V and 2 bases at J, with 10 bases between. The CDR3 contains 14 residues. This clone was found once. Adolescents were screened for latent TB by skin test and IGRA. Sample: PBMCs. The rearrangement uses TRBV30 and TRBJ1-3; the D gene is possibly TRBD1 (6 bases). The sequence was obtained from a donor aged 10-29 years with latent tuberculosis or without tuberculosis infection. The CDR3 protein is CAWSRDKAGNTIYF. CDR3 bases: TGTGCCTGGAGTAGGGACAAAGCTGGAAACACCATATATTTT.